One and the same sample provided the 27 T cell receptor beta chains below, sequenced in a study of radiotherapy plus CTLA-4 blockade in lung cancer. Clones were sequenced by immunoSEQ multiplex PCR, and TCRdb holds only the in-frame ones, with some missing. This table has about 45,000 clones, 70% to 75% appearing once. The sample was peripheral blood, taken from a patient treated with radiotherapy plus ipilimumab. These receptors all come from a human donor with non-small cell lung cancer who had a complete response to radiotherapy plus ipilimumab.

V usage is TRBV4-3 and J usage is TRBJ2-1; 7 bases are a match to TRBD1. Germline CDR1 and CDR2: LGHNA and YSLEER. The trim removed 4 bases at V and 8 bases at J, leaving 11 bases unmatched. This CDR3 is built from 15 residues. CDR3 loop: CASSPQRGGRDEQFF. CDR3 bases: TGCGCCAGCAGCCCCCAAAGAGGGGGCAGGGATGAGCAGTTCTTC.

V is TRBV10-1 and J is TRBJ1-6, with D possibly TRBD1 on 5 matching bases. CDR1 WNHNN and CDR2 SYGVQD come from the germline V gene (reference sequence). V lost 5 bases, J lost 8 bases, and 10 bases lay in between. This CDR3 is 13 amino acids long. The CDR3 bases are TGCGCCAGCAGTTCTCAACAGGATTCACCCCTCCACTTT. It specifies CASSSQQDSPLHF.

The J gene is TRBJ1-2, the V gene TRBV10-2; 8 nucleotides line up with TRBD1. V shed 3 bases and J 1 base; nucleotides not matched to a gene: 1. CDR3 length: 14 amino acids. Germline lookup yields CDR1 WSHSY and CDR2 SAAADI. The CDR3 loop is CASSDRGRNYGYTF. CDR3 coding DNA: TGCGCCAGCAGTGACAGGGGGCGTAACTATGGCTACACCTTC.

The V call is TRBV2, the J call TRBJ2-1; 9 bases agree with TRBD2. Germline-derived CDR1 and CDR2 are SNHLY and FYNNEI. V dropped 4 bases and J dropped 0; count of bases not matched to a gene: 7. The CDR3 is made up of 17 amino acids. CDR3 region: CASSGPLAGSSYNEQFF. As DNA, the CDR3 is TGTGCCAGCAGTGGACCTCTAGCGGGAAGCTCCTACAATGAGCAGTTCTTC.

The chain recombines TRBV5-6 with TRBJ2-3; tentatively, D is TRBD2 (7 bases). V lost 4 bases and J 9 bases, leaving 15 bases between the germline ends. CDR3 length equals 13 residues. Germline V gene sequence: CDR1 SGHDT, CDR2 YYEEEE. The CDR3 spells CASSDTGRGTQYF. CDR3 nucleotides: TGTGCCAGCAGCGACACAGGGAGGGGGACGCAGTATTTT.

This rearrangement joins TRBV7-2 to TRBJ1-5, with 9 positions matching TRBD1. J was trimmed by 4 bases and V by 8 bases; bases with no gene match: 3. Germline lookup yields CDR1 SGHTA and CDR2 FQGNSA. The CDR3 has 13 residues. CDR3 in amino acids: CASAGQGNQPQHF. The CDR3 DNA is TGTGCCAGCGCGGGACAGGGTAATCAGCCCCAGCATTTT.

The chain couples TRBV6-1 to TRBJ2-2, with TRBD2 matching 8 bases. Germline loops: CDR1 MNHNS, CDR2 SASEGT. The J segment lost 1 base and the V segment lost 7 bases, leaving 5 bases of the junction unmatched. This CDR3 is built from 15 residues. The DNA for the CDR3 is TGTGCCAGCACCGACGGGGGGGGGAACACCGGGGAGCTGTTTTTT. This sequence encodes CASTDGGGNTGELFF.

The CDR3 region is CASSPPGRRSAIYF. The CDR3 nucleotides read TGTGCCAGCAGTCCCCCGGGGAGGAGAAGCGCCATATATTTT. The chain carries TRBV28 and TRBJ1-3; D unclear. Trimming took 5 bases from V and 11 from J, leaving 19 bases between them. Germline-derived CDR1 and CDR2 are MDHEN and SYDVKM. This CDR3 is built from 14 residues.

This clone has a handful of counts. The chain recombines TRBV6-5 with TRBJ1-2; 7 positions agree with TRBD1. In germline, CDR1 is MNHEY, CDR2 SVGAGI. The CDR3 has 14 amino acids. V gave up 2 bases and J gave up 9 bases; unmatched junction bases: 9. CDR3 protein: CASSYADWDRSYTF. DNA for the CDR3: TGTGCCAGCAGTTACGCGGACTGGGACAGAAGCTACACCTTC.

This chain joins TRBV19 and TRBJ2-4; a weak D match, TRBD2 (6 bases). Germline values: CDR1 LNHDA, CDR2 SQIVND (reference sequence). This CDR3 has 15 residues. V was cut by 5 bases and J by 6 bases, with 17 bases left in between. Here the CDR3 DNA reads TGTGCCAGTAGTGATATAGCGAGGAGGGGAAACATTCAGTACTTC. Translation: CASSDIARRGNIQYF.

The rearrangement links TRBV6-1 to TRBJ1-6; D gene ambiguous. Trimming cost V 11 bases and J 9 bases, with 14 bases left between them. Germline V gene data show CDR1 as MNHNS and CDR2 as SASEGT. This CDR3 is built from 12 residues. CDR3 nucleotide sequence: TGTGCCCCCAGCGATGCCGGTTCACCCCTCCACTTT. Its protein is CAPSDAGSPLHF.

The chain carries TRBV2 and TRBJ2-5; 7 bases align to TRBD2. V shed 1 base, J shed 1 base, and the junction held 18 bases outside the gene matches. The CDR3 extends over 20 amino acids. Germline V gene lookup returns CDR1 SNHLY and CDR2 FYNNEI. In nucleotides, the CDR3 is TGTGCCAGCAGTGAAGGAGGAGGGGCGGGAGTGGAGGAGGGCCAAGAGACCCAGTACTTC. It encodes CASSEGGGAGVEEGQETQYF.

This clone was seen a few times. The V gene is TRBV11-2, the J gene TRBJ2-1; maybe TRBD2 (5 bases). V lost 4 bases and J lost 0, with 10 bases in between. This CDR3 comprises 15 residues. Germline CDR1 is SGHAT and CDR2 is FQNNGV. The CDR3 DNA reads as TGTGCCAGCAGCTCCCCCCGGGGCTCCTACAATGAGCAGTTCTTC. This sequence encodes CASSSPRGSYNEQFF.

The rearrangement links TRBV19 to TRBJ2-7, with D tentatively TRBD1 (5 bases). The CDR3 sequence is 13 residues long. Germline V gene sequence: CDR1 LNHDA, CDR2 SQIVND (reference sequence). Trimming took off 6 bases at V and 0 bases at J, with 9 bases between the two ends. CDR3 sequence (DNA): TGTGCCAGTAGAAAGACAGCCTCCTACGAGCAGTACTTC. This encodes CASRKTASYEQYF.

This sequence joins TRBV28 and TRBJ1-1; perhaps TRBD1 as D (6 bases). Germline assignment: CDR1 MDHEN and CDR2 SYDVKM. There are 15 residues in the CDR3. Trimming pared 4 bases from V and 3 bases from J, leaving 15 bases between. CDR3 residues: CASSSPTGRHTEAFF. The DNA for the CDR3 is TGTGCCAGCAGTTCGCCGACAGGACGACACACTGAAGCTTTCTTT.

The chain links TRBV19 to TRBJ2-7, with 14 bases matching TRBD2. J gave up 4 bases and V 6 bases, and 17 bases lay outside the gene matches. Per the germline V gene, CDR1 is LNHDA and CDR2 is SQIVND (reference sequence). The CDR3 runs 19 residues. CDR3 nucleotide sequence: TGTGCCAGTAGCCCGCTGGCGACTGGACTAGCGGGGGGACCTTACGAGCAGTACTTC. This codes for CASSPLATGLAGGPYEQYF.

The chain has TRBV5-5 and TRBJ1-2; D remains ambiguous. V lost 4 bases to trimming and J lost 2 bases, with 9 bases between them. Per germline, CDR1 SGHKS and CDR2 YYEKEE (reference sequence). There are 13 residues in the CDR3. The CDR3 protein is CASSLNRNYGYTF. DNA of the CDR3: TGTGCCAGCAGCCTTAACCGGAACTATGGCTACACCTTC.

The chain recombines TRBV4-1 with TRBJ2-1; D ambiguous. Trimming removed 3 bases at V and 4 bases at J, with 7 bases between. The germline V gene encodes CDR1 MGHRA and CDR2 YSYEKL. CDR3 length equals 13 residues. CDR3 amino acids: CASSQSTYNEQFF. In DNA, the CDR3 is TGCGCCAGCAGCCAGAGCACGTACAATGAGCAGTTCTTC.

This clone was counted once. This chain joins TRBV5-4 and TRBJ1-1; 10 bases are shared with TRBD1. The CDR3 consists of 15 residues. With V trimmed by 5 bases and J by 0 bases, 4 bases remained unmatched. In germline, CDR1 is SGHNT, CDR2 YYREEE (reference sequence). The DNA for the CDR3 is TGTGCCAGCAGATCCGGGACAGGGGTGAACACTGAAGCTTTCTTT. Translated: CASRSGTGVNTEAFF.

This clone appeared once. V gene TRBV5-1 combines with J gene TRBJ2-1, with 7 bases fitting TRBD2. Germline CDR1 is SGHRS and CDR2 is YFSETQ. The CDR3 length is 18 residues. The J segment lost 4 bases and the V segment lost 0 bases, leaving 13 bases of the junction unmatched. The CDR3 protein is CASSLVAQGSGGYNEQFF. The DNA of the CDR3 is TGCGCCAGCAGCTTGGTAGCTCAGGGTTCGGGGGGATACAATGAGCAGTTCTTC.

The chain is built from TRBV10-1 and TRBJ1-3; no definite D call. The V gene lost 0 bases and the J gene lost 0 bases, with 6 bases spanning the gap. The V gene's germline CDR1 is WNHNN and CDR2 SYGVQD (reference sequence). This CDR3 is built from 15 residues. CDR3 sequence (DNA): TGCGCCAGCAGTGAGTCGGGGAGCTCTGGAAACACCATATATTTT. This sequence encodes CASSESGSSGNTIYF.

The chain uses TRBV5-4 and TRBJ1-1; TRBD1 aligns across 10 bases. Trimming took 4 bases from V and 4 from J; bases not matched to a gene: 4. The germline gives CDR1 SGHNT, CDR2 YYREEE (reference sequence). The CDR3 loop spans 14 amino acids. CDR3 residues: CASSAGQGSTEAFF. The CDR3 DNA sequence: TGTGCCAGCAGCGCGGGACAGGGGAGCACTGAAGCTTTCTTT.

V and J are TRBV28 and TRBJ1-5; D might be TRBD1 (6 bases). Germline V gene sequence: CDR1 MDHEN, CDR2 SYDVKM. V was clipped by 7 bases and J by 2 bases, with 15 bases between them. The CDR3 loop spans 15 amino acids. The CDR3 protein is CASTKTGFRNQPQHF. The DNA for the CDR3 is TGTGCCAGCACCAAGACAGGTTTTCGCAATCAGCCCCAGCATTTT.

The chain combines TRBV5-4 with TRBJ1-6; 7 bases are a match to TRBD1. The V gene's germline CDR1 is SGHNT and CDR2 YYREEE (reference sequence). J lost 3 bases, V lost 4 bases, and 4 bases had no gene match. The CDR3 sequence is 15 residues long. CDR3 bases: TGTGCCAGCAGCCAAGGGACAGTCTATAATTCACCCCTCCACTTT. Residues: CASSQGTVYNSPLHF.

The chain employs TRBV29-1 and TRBJ2-3, with D perhaps matching TRBD2 (7 bases). The germline V and J ends were trimmed by 7 bases and 12 bases, with 32 bases remaining between them. Germline CDR1 SQVTM, CDR2 ANQGSEA. The CDR3 contains 16 residues. The CDR3 DNA reads as TGCAGCGCGATAGGACACCGGGGGGTCGGGGGGCCGTCCCAGTATTTT. It specifies CSAIGHRGVGGPSQYF.

V gene TRBV15 combines with J gene TRBJ2-1, with TRBD2 as a possible D gene (5 bases). The CDR3 is made up of 17 amino acids. CDR1 and CDR2 (germline): LNHNV, YYDKDF (reference sequence). V was shortened by 0 bases and J by 0 bases, with 12 bases between the two germline ends. CDR3 sequence reads: CATSRDPVRASYNEQFF. In DNA form, the CDR3 reads TGTGCCACCAGCAGAGACCCCGTGAGGGCCTCCTACAATGAGCAGTTCTTC.

V and J are TRBV18 and TRBJ2-7; D possibly corresponds to TRBD2 (6 bases). Germline V gene lookup returns CDR1 KGHSH and CDR2 LQKENI. This CDR3 has 15 residues. Trimming cost V 2 bases and J 3 bases, with 14 bases left between them. In DNA, the CDR3 is TGTGCCAGCTCACCAGGGCAGGGAGGCGTCTACGAGCAGTACTTC. As protein: CASSPGQGGVYEQYF.